This TCR beta chain came from a study of metastatic and nonmetastatic thyroid tumors. Study findings and constraints: Benign nodules reportedly had significantly lower TCR beta diversity than malignant thyroid tumors in blood and tumor.

Thyroid surgery had not been preceded by any treatment in any patient. TCRdb called clones again from the PCR reads with MiXCR. This repertoire shows some 20,000 clones, under 35% found once; its top ten account for 6% to 7.5%. About this clone itself: Its cognate antigen is unknown.

Germline V gives CDR1 SGHAT, CDR2 FQNNGV. With 5 bases clipped from V and 3 bases from J, the junction kept 7 bases outside the gene matches. The CDR3 is made up of 15 amino acids. Sequenced sample: blood. This chain links TRBV11-2 with TRBJ2-7; 10 positions match TRBD2. This clonotype was obtained from a female donor with papillary thyroid cancer or a benign thyroid nodule (not recorded which). Some clones in this sample may be carry-over from other donors' samples. CDR3 bases: TGTGCCAGCAGCGCAGGACTAGCGGAGTACTACGAGCAGTACTTC. It codes for CASSAGLAEYYEQYF. The full variable domain, completed using reference TRBV11-2 and TRBJ2-7, is EAGVAQSPRYKIIEKRQSVAFWCNPISGHATLYWYQQILGQGPKLLIQFQNNGVVDDSQLPKDRFSAERLKGVDSTLKIQPAKLEDSAVYLCASSAGLAEYYEQYFGPGTRLTVT.